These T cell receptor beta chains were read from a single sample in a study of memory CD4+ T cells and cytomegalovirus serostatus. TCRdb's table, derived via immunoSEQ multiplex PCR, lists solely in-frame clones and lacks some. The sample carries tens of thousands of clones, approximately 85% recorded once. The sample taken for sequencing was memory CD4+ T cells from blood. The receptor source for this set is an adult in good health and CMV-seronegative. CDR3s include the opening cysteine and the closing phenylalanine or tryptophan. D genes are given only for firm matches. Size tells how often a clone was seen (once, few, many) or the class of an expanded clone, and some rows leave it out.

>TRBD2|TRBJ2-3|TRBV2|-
CASRGTSGTDTQYF
TGTGCCAGCAGGGGGACTAGCGGTACAGATACGCAGTATTTT
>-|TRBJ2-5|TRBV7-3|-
CASSPAGLQETQYF
TGTGCCAGCAGCCCCGCCGGGTTACAAGAGACCCAGTACTTC
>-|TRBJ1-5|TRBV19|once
CASSIYTGSPYSNQPQHF
TGTGCCAGTAGTATCTACACAGGATCCCCTTATAGCAATCAGCCCCAGCATTTT
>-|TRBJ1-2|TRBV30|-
CASGGTYGYTF
TGTGCCTCCGGAGGGACATATGGCTACACCTTC
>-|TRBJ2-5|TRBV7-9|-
CASSIETQYF
TGTGCCAGCAGCATAGAGACCCAGTACTTC
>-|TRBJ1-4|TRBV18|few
CASSPQGNEKLFF
TGTGCCAGCTCCCCACAGGGAAATGAAAAACTGTTTTTT
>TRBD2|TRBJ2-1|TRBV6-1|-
CASSESNSGGEQFF
TGTGCCAGCAGTGAGTCCAATAGCGGGGGAGAGCAGTTCTTC
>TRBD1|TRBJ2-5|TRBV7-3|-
CASSADRGETQYF
TGTGCCAGCAGCGCCGACAGGGGGGAGACCCAGTACTTC
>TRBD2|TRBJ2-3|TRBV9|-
CASSSRGSGSPDTQYF
TGTGCCAGCAGCTCACGGGGTAGCGGGAGCCCAGATACGCAGTATTTT
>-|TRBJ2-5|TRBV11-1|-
CASSLSGETRLRETQYF
TGTGCCAGCAGCTTATCGGGTGAGACTAGATTGCGGGAGACCCAGTACTTC
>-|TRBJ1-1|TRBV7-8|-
CASSLAGNTEAFF
TGTGCCAGCAGCTTAGCAGGGAACACTGAAGCTTTCTTT
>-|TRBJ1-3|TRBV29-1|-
CSVEDLAGTGNTIYF
TGCAGCGTTGAAGATCTTGCGGGGACTGGAAACACCATATATTTT
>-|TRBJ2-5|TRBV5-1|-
CASSKQQGYQETQYF
TGCGCCAGCAGCAAACAACAGGGATACCAAGAGACCCAGTACTTC
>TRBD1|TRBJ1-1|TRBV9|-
CASSASGQPNTEAFF
TGTGCCAGCAGCGCATCGGGACAGCCGAACACTGAAGCTTTCTTT